One and the same sample provided the 2 T cell receptor beta chains below, sequenced in a study of early T cells in non-severe SARS-CoV-2 infection. TCRdb re-called the 5' RACE reads through MiXCR, storing one row per CDR3 protein. Among more than 90,000 distinct CDR3 sequences listed, around 13% were seen once. Sequencing was done on a sample of whole blood. All receptors derive from an adult who was a healthcare worker with PCR-confirmed SARS-CoV-2 infection or an uninfected control (not recorded which).

The table lists this clonotype with a few counts. The chain is built from TRBV28 and TRBJ2-1; unclear D gene. CDR3 size: 14 residues. Germline CDR1 is MDHEN and CDR2 is SYDVKM. Trimming removed 3 bases at V and 6 bases at J, with 12 bases between. The DNA of the CDR3 is TGTGCCAGCAGTTTGGGTAGGAGACGCAATGAGCAGTTCTTC. It encodes CASSLGRRRNEQFF.

This clonotype was observed many times. The rearrangement links TRBV20-1 to TRBJ1-6, with 7 nucleotides matching TRBD1. After removal of 5 bases from V and 9 bases from J, the junction contained 13 bases not matched to a gene. Looked up from germline, CDR1 is DFQATT and CDR2 is SNEGSKA (reference sequence). The CDR3 sequence is 15 residues long. The CDR3, as DNA: TGCAGTGCTTTACGACAGGGCCCGGGTATTTCACCCCTCCACTTT. This gives the protein CSALRQGPGISPLHF.